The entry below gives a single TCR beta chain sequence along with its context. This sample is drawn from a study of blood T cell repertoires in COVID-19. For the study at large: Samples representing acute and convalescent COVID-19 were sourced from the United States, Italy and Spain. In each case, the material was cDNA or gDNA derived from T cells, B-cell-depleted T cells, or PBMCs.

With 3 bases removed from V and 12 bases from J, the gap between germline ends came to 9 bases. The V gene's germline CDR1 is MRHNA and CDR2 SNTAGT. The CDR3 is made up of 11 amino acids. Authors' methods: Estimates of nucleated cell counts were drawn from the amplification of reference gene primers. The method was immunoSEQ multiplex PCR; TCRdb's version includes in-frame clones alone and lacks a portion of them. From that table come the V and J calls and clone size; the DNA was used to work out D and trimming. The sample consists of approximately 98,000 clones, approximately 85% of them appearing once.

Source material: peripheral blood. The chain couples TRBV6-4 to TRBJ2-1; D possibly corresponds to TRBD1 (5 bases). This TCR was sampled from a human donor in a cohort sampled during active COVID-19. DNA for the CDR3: TGTGCCAGCAGTGAGGGGCTTGGGCAGTTCTTC. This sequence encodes CASSEGLGQFF.